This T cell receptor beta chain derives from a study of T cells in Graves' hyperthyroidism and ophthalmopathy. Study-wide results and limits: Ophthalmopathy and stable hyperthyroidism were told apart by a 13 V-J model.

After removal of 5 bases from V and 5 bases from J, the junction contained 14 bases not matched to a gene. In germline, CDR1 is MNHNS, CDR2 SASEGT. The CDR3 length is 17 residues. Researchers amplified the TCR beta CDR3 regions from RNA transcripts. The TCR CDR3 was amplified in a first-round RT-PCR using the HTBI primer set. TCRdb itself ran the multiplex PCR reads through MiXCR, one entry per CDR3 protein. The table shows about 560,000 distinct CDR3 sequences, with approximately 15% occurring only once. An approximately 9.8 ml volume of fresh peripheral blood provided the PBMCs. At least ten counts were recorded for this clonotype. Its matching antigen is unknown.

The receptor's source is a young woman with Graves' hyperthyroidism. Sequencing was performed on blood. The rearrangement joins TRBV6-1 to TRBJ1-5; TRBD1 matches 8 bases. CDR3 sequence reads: CASSSPDRVAQDQPQHF. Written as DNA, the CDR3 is TGTGCCAGCAGTTCCCCGGACAGGGTGGCTCAGGATCAGCCCCAGCATTTT.